This T cell receptor (beta chain) was recorded in a study of CD4+ T cells in melanoma. Study-wide findings and caveats: A reported correlation linked neoantigen-specific CD4+ T cells to CD8+, macrophage and B cell function.

V lost 8 bases and J 4 bases, leaving 11 bases between the germline ends. Germline-derived CDR1 and CDR2 are SNHLY and FYNNEI. CDR3 length equals 12 residues. The repertoire was sequenced with immunoSEQ multiplex PCR; TCRdb's copy has only in-frame clones and lacks some. This table holds about 13,000 clones, roughly 72% found once. Details on this clone: Its antigen is unidentified.

This receptor was obtained from a human donor with melanoma. The J gene is TRBJ2-5, the V gene TRBV2, with D possibly being TRBD1 (5 bases). The sequencing sample was made of cells from a culture (not recorded whether cultured in vitro). CDR3 nucleotide sequence: TGTGCCAGCTCAGGGATGGGAGAGACCCAGTACTTC. Translation gives CASSGMGETQYF.